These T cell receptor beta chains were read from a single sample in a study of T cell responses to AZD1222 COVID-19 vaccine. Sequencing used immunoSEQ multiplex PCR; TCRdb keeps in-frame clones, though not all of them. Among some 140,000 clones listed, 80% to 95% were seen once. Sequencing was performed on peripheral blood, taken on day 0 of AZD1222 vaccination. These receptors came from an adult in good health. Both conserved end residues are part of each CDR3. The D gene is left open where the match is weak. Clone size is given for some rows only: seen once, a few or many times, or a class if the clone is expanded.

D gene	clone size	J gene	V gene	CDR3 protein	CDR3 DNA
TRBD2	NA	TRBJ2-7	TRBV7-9	CASGRTSGRANEQYF	TGTGCCAGCGGCCGGACTAGCGGGAGGGCCAACGAGCAGTACTTC
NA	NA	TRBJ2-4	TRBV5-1	CASSLLPQAKNIQYF	TGCGCCAGCAGCTTGCTTCCCCAGGCCAAAAACATTCAGTACTTC
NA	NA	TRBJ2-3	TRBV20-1	CSARPQDTQYF	TGCAGTGCTAGACCCCAGGATACGCAGTATTTT
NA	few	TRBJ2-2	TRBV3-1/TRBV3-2	CASSQGAVGELFF	TGTGCCAGCAGCCAAGGGGCTGTCGGGGAGCTGTTTTTT
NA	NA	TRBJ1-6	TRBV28	CASMGRRNYNSPLHF	TGTGCCAGCATGGGAAGGAGGAACTATAATTCACCCCTCCACTTT
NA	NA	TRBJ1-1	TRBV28	CASTNGGPGGNTEAFF	TGTGCCAGCACCAACGGGGGCCCCGGTGGGAACACTGAAGCTTTCTTT
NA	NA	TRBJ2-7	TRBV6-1	CASSDLGGVSYEQYF	TGTGCCAGCAGTGATCTTGGCGGTGTCTCCTACGAGCAGTACTTC
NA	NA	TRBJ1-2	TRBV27	CASSLGAYYGYTF	TGTGCCAGCAGTTTAGGGGCTTACTATGGCTACACCTTC
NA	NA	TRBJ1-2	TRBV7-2	CASSSQQGFGYTF	TGTGCCAGCAGCTCCCAACAGGGATTTGGCTACACCTTC
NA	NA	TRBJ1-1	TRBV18	CASSPRGNTEAFF	TGTGCCAGCTCACCAAGGGGGAACACTGAAGCTTTCTTT
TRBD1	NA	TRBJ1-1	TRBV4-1	CASSQDSGTVNTEAFF	TGCGCCAGCAGCCAAGATTCAGGGACAGTGAACACTGAAGCTTTCTTT
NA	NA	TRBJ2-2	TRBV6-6	CASRKYGAHTGELFF	TGTGCCAGCAGAAAGTATGGGGCCCACACCGGGGAGCTGTTTTTT
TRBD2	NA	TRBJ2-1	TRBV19	CATLAGGPSWFF	TGTGCCACCTTGGCGGGAGGGCCCTCGTGGTTCTTC
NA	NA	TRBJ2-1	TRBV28	CASSYSLVSNEQFF	TGTGCCAGCAGCTATAGTCTAGTAAGTAATGAGCAGTTCTTC
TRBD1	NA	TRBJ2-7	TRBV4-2	CASSQIQGSSSYEQYF	TGTGCCAGCAGCCAAATACAGGGGAGCAGCTCCTACGAGCAGTACTTC
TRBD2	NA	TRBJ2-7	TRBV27	CASSLSAGGAEQYF	TGTGCCAGCAGTTTAAGTGCGGGAGGCGCCGAGCAGTACTTC
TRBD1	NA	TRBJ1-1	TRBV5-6	CASSHRQGIGTEAFF	TGTGCCAGCAGCCACAGACAGGGAATCGGAACTGAAGCTTTCTTT
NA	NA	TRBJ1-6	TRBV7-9	CASSTFGTILHF	TGTGCCAGCAGCACCTTCGGGACAATACTCCACTTT
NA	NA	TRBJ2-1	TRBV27	CASSSASPTYNEQFF	TGTGCCAGCAGTTCAGCGAGCCCAACCTACAATGAGCAGTTCTTC
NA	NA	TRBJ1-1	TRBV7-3	CASRQGMNTEAFF	TGTGCCAGCAGGCAGGGGATGAACACTGAAGCTTTCTTT
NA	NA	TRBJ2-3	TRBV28	CASSSRDGQINTQYF	TGTGCCAGCAGTTCCCGGGACGGACAGATTAATACGCAGTATTTT
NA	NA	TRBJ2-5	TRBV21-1	CASSKGERETQYF	TGTGCCAGCAGCAAAGGGGAAAGGGAGACCCAGTACTTC
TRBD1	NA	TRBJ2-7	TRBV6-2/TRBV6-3	CASSYRDSRPSYEQYF	TGTGCCAGCAGTTACAGGGACAGCCGACCATCCTACGAGCAGTACTTC
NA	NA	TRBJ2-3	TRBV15	CATSRREQPGGQYF	TGTGCCACCAGCAGACGGGAGCAACCTGGAGGGCAGTATTTT
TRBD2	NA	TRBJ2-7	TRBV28	CASSPAIGLAGSYEQYF	TGTGCCAGCAGCCCAGCCATCGGACTAGCGGGTTCCTACGAGCAGTACTTC
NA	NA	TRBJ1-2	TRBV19	CASSIGIHYGYTF	TGTGCCAGTAGTATCGGGATTCACTATGGCTACACCTTC
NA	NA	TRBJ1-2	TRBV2	CASSGGGQNYGYTF	TGTGCCAGCAGTGGGGGGGGACAAAACTATGGCTACACCTTC
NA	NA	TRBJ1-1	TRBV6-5	CASSYKASQNTEAFF	TGTGCCAGCAGTTACAAGGCATCCCAGAACACTGAAGCTTTCTTT
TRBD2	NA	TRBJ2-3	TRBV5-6	CASSLWGLASDTQYF	TGTGCCAGCAGCTTGTGGGGACTAGCGTCAGATACGCAGTATTTT
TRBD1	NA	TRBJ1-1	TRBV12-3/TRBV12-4	CASSFLGQGAFF	TGTGCCAGCAGTTTTTTAGGACAGGGGGCTTTCTTT
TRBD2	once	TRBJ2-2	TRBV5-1	CASSLVTSGRGTGELFF	TGCGCCAGCAGCTTGGTTACTAGCGGGAGAGGGACCGGGGAGCTGTTTTTT
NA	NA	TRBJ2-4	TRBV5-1	CASSLAGTADIQYF	TGCGCCAGCAGCTTGGCCGGGACGGCGGACATTCAGTACTTC
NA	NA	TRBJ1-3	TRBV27	CASSLFGFSGNTIYF	TGTGCCAGCAGTTTATTTGGGTTCTCTGGAAACACCATATATTTT
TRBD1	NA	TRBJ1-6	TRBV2	CASNSHRGISYNSPLHF	TGTGCCAGCAATTCCCACAGGGGGATCTCCTATAATTCACCCCTCCACTTT
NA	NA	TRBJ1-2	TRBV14	CASSQDKRQAPF	TGTGCCAGCAGCCAAGATAAAAGGCAGGCCCCCTTC
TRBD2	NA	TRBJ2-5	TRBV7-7	CASSLRLAGLRQETQYF	TGTGCCAGCAGCTTACGGCTAGCGGGATTGCGTCAAGAGACCCAGTACTTC
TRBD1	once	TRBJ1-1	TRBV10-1	CASSEHPGQGTEAFF	TGCGCCAGCAGTGAGCACCCGGGACAGGGCACTGAAGCTTTCTTT
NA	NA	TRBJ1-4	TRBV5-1	CASSLEGGGEKLFF	TGCGCCAGCAGCTTGGAAGGGGGTGGAGAAAAACTGTTTTTT
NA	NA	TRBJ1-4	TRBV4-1	CASSQLYYGVGEKLFF	TGCGCCAGCAGCCAACTGTACTATGGAGTAGGCGAAAAACTGTTTTTT
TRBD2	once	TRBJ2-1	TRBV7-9	CASSHSGLAAGEQFF	TGTGCCAGCAGCCATTCGGGACTAGCGGCGGGGGAGCAGTTCTTC
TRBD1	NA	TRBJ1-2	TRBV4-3	CASSQAGQGASGYTF	TGCGCCAGCAGCCAAGCGGGACAGGGTGCAAGTGGCTACACCTTC
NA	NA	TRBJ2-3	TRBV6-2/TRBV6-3	CASSSLGDTQYF	TGTGCCAGCAGTTCTCTCGGAGATACGCAGTATTTT
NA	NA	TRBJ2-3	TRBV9	CASSVDEGTDTQYF	TGTGCCAGCAGCGTAGACGAGGGGACAGATACGCAGTATTTT
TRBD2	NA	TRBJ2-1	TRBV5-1	CASSVTSGSGNEQFF	TGCGCCAGCAGCGTGACTAGCGGGAGTGGTAATGAGCAGTTCTTC
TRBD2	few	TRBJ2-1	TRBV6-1	CASSGNSGTITNEQFF	TGTGCCAGCAGTGGCAATTCCGGGACTATCACCAATGAGCAGTTCTTC
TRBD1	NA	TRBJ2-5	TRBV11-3	CASSSRTGEQETQYF	TGTGCCAGCAGCTCCCGGACAGGGGAGCAAGAGACCCAGTACTTC
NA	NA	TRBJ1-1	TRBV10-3	CAISESTARNTEAFF	TGTGCCATCAGTGAGTCGACAGCCCGGAATACTGAAGCTTTCTTT
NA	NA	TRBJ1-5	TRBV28	CASSLSGQPQHF	TGTGCCAGCAGTTTATCGGGGCAGCCCCAGCATTTT
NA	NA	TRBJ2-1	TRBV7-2	CASSPDRRPYNEQFF	TGTGCCAGCAGTCCCGACAGGCGACCCTACAATGAGCAGTTCTTC
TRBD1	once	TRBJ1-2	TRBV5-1	CASSSSGGRGYGYTF	TGCGCCAGCAGCTCCTCAGGGGGCCGGGGCTATGGCTACACCTTC
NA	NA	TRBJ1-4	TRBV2	CASTVRDASTNEKLFF	TGTGCCAGCACCGTCCGAGACGCCTCAACTAATGAAAAACTGTTTTTT
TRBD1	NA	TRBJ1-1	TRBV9	CASSVLDRGNTEAFF	TGTGCCAGCAGCGTCCTTGACAGGGGGAACACTGAAGCTTTCTTT
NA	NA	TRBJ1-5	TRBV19	CASTSGAGRNQPQHF	TGTGCCAGTACCTCAGGGGCTGGGCGCAATCAGCCCCAGCATTTT
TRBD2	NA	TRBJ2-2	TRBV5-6	CASSGAAGVMSGELFF	TGTGCCAGCAGCGGCGCAGCGGGAGTAATGTCGGGGGAGCTGTTTTTT
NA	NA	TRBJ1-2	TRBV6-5	CASSYSAGHYGYTF	TGTGCCAGCAGTTACTCGGCAGGGCACTATGGCTACACCTTC
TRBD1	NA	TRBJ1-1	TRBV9	CASSGQGRTEAFF	TGTGCCAGCAGCGGACAGGGAAGGACTGAAGCTTTCTTT
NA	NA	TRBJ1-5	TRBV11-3	CASSFDLGNQPQHF	TGTGCCAGCAGCTTTGATCTCGGCAATCAGCCCCAGCATTTT